The sequence of this T cell receptor (beta chain) was determined in a study of OX40 agonist ivuxolimab in advanced cancers. With respect to the entire study: The costimulatory receptor OX40 (CD134) was targeted by ivuxolimab, a fully human IgG2 agonistic monoclonal antibody. In the dose-escalation cohort, nearly 85% of patients were male, and the mean age was roughly 60 years with a range of about 20 to 79. Patients were allowed to have had prior anti-PD-1, anti-PD-L1 or anti-CTLA-4 therapy, and approximately 40% of the dose-escalation patients had previously received checkpoint inhibitors. Intravenous ivuxolimab was administered to patients every 2 weeks at six dose levels: 0.01, 0.1, 0.3, 1.5, 3 and 10 mg/kg. Of the roughly 50 dose-escalation patients, hepatocellular carcinoma was present in around 19, melanoma in roughly 15, renal cell carcinoma in 9 and head and neck cancer in 9. The point of sequencing TCRbeta in the periphery was to test whether ivuxolimab changed TCR sequence diversity and drove clonal T-cell expansion. The paper reports the monotherapy dose-escalation portion (N of about 54 patients) of the phase I ivuxolimab trial. Partial responses occurred in three dose-escalation patients, of whom one had hepatocellular carcinoma and two had cutaneous melanoma.

For sequencing of the TCRbeta CDR3 region, genomic DNA was extracted from the sorted cells. The immunoSEQ Assay was used for sequencing of TCRbeta CDR3 regions. TCRdb retrieved this table from immuneACCESS and kept in-frame rearrangements only. Not all clones are present; in checked studies, unresolved V genes account for under half, and no reason is known for the remainder. The table for this sample lists roughly 68,000 clones; 89% of them were counted only once. 3% to 4% of the sample belongs to the ten largest clones. Patients with autoimmune disease history or receiving systemic immunosuppression were excluded from the trial. Peripheral blood for TCR sequencing was drawn from every dose cohort at baseline, at cycle 4 day 1 and at cycle 7 day 1. The samples were taken from a phase I, first-in-human, multicenter, open-label dose-escalation trial of ivuxolimab. Adults with locally advanced or metastatic head and neck squamous cell, hepatocellular, melanoma or renal cell carcinoma were enrolled in the trial. Before TCR sequencing, CD4+ T cells and CD8+ T cells were sorted from peripheral blood as separate populations.

General study outcomes and caveats: Low levels of normalized T-cell clonal expansion were also seen in some patients who did not respond. At doses of 0.1 to 3.0 mg/kg, clonal expansion of both CD4+ and CD8+ T cells in blood was seen between baseline and week 6. Which antigens the clonally expanded peripheral T cells were specific for was not determined. Partial responders in the 0.1-3.0 mg/kg groups had among the lowest normalized peripheral clonal expansion, especially among CD8+ T cells. On average, CD8+ T cells showed more expanded clones than CD4+ T cells after ivuxolimab.

Trimmed from V: 0 bases; trimmed from J: 5 bases; junction bases lacking a gene match: 5. Taken from cysteine to phenylalanine, the CDR3 has 16 residues. Only the CDR3 DNA is retained, 48 bases long and in frame from the first base. From the germline V gene, CDR1 is LGHNA and CDR2 is YSLEER. Comments on this clone: What this receptor recognizes is not known. No quality values exist for individual bases; no much larger clone is one base distant.

The sequencing used CD4+ or CD8+ T cells sorted from blood, collected in a trial of the OX40 agonist ivuxolimab. This clonotype originated in an adult with an advanced solid tumor such as melanoma, head and neck, liver or kidney cancer. The chain links TRBV4-3 with TRBJ2-3; TRBD1 lines up with 10 middle nucleotides. CDR3 region: CASSQDRQGAGDTQYF. The nucleotides are TGCGCCAGCAGCCAAGACCGACAGGGGGCCGGAGATACGCAGTATTTT.